Listed below are T cell receptor beta chains from one sample, sequenced in a study of immune characteristics of hereditary and idiopathic chronic pancreatitis. Profiling relied on immunoSEQ multiplex PCR, and the TCRdb table lists in-frame clones only, not all of them. The table lists around 9,000 clones, 70% to 80% of them singletons. The sequencing sample was made of pancreas tissue with idiopathic chronic pancreatitis. Receptors originate from a human donor with chronic pancreatitis. Both conserved end residues are part of each CDR3. The order of the fields is clone size, J gene, V gene, D gene, CDR3 protein, CDR3 DNA. A D gene is named only where the DNA matches it firmly. The size of a clone is reported for some rows only, either as once, few or many, or as a class for expanded clones.

NA,TRBJ1-3,TRBV5-1,TRBD1,CASSAGGTDLNTIYF,TGCGCCAGCAGCGCGGGGGGGACAGATTTAAACACCATATATTTT
NA,TRBJ2-7,TRBV6-5,NA,CASSLIATSSYEQYF,TGTGCCAGCAGTTTGATAGCAACCTCGTCCTACGAGCAGTACTTC
NA,TRBJ1-1,TRBV7-6,NA,CASSLVIRDTEAFF,TGTGCCAGCAGCTTAGTTATCAGGGACACTGAAGCTTTCTTT
NA,TRBJ1-4,TRBV15,TRBD1,CATSSDEGGLDEKLFF,TGTGCCACCAGCAGCGATGAAGGGGGCCTTGATGAAAAACTGTTTTTT
NA,TRBJ2-1,TRBV12-3/TRBV12-4,NA,CASSFQQWEQFF,TGTGCCAGCAGTTTCCAACAGTGGGAGCAGTTCTTC
NA,TRBJ1-5,TRBV18,NA,CASSPDGAFNQPQHF,TGTGCCAGCTCACCAGACGGAGCTTTCAATCAGCCCCAGCATTTT
NA,TRBJ1-2,TRBV5-1,NA,CASSLSPTENYGYTF,TGCGCCAGCAGCTTGTCACCGACAGAGAACTATGGCTACACCTTC
NA,TRBJ2-1,TRBV7-9,TRBD2,CASSPGTRGDNEQFF,TGTGCCAGCAGCCCCGGGACTAGGGGGGACAATGAGCAGTTCTTC
NA,TRBJ2-6,TRBV6-2/TRBV6-3,TRBD1,CASSYGDSRANVLTF,TGTGCCAGCAGTTACGGGGACAGCCGGGCCAACGTCCTGACTTTC
few,TRBJ2-7,TRBV6-2/TRBV6-3,TRBD1,CASSRLRQGYEQYF,TGTGCCAGCAGCCGCCTGAGACAGGGCTACGAGCAGTACTTC
once,TRBJ2-3,TRBV7-9,NA,CASSDDDRSLTDTQYF,TGTGCCAGCAGCGATGATGACAGGAGCCTCACAGATACGCAGTATTTT
NA,TRBJ2-1,TRBV6-5,NA,CASSYTGTEQFF,TGTGCCAGCAGTTACACCGGGACAGAGCAGTTCTTC
NA,TRBJ1-2,TRBV20-1,NA,CSASPGTDYGYTF,TGCAGTGCTAGTCCTGGGACCGACTATGGCTACACCTTC
once,TRBJ2-6,TRBV18,NA,CAANGDSGANVLTF,TGTGCCGCCAACGGGGACTCTGGGGCCAACGTCCTGACTTTC
NA,TRBJ1-5,TRBV19,NA,CASSIGVSNQPQHF,TGTGCCAGTAGTATTGGAGTTAGCAATCAGCCCCAGCATTTT
NA,TRBJ1-1,TRBV5-6,NA,CASSAGVDAFF,TGTGCCAGCAGTGCAGGGGTAGACGCTTTCTTT
once,TRBJ1-6,TRBV5-1,NA,CASSLTGSSYNSPLHF,TGCGCCAGCAGCTTGACAGGCTCCTCCTATAATTCACCCCTCCACTTT
NA,TRBJ1-2,TRBV6-1,NA,CASSEAGTSYGYTF,TGTGCCAGCAGTGAAGCGGGGACGTCCTATGGCTACACCTTC
NA,TRBJ1-3,TRBV4-3,TRBD1,CASSQDPPGGGSSGNTIYF,TGCGCCAGCAGCCAAGATCCCCCAGGGGGCGGAAGCTCTGGAAACACCATATATTTT
NA,TRBJ2-5,TRBV2,NA,CASTPRRETQYF,TGTGCCAGCACGCCAAGGCGAGAGACCCAGTACTTC
NA,TRBJ2-3,TRBV7-9,NA,CASSPGGFGTDTQYF,TGTGCCAGCAGCCCCGGAGGGTTCGGCACAGATACGCAGTATTTT
NA,TRBJ2-7,TRBV20-1,TRBD1,CSASIGDSSYEQYF,TGCAGTGCTAGTATAGGGGACAGCTCCTACGAGCAGTACTTC
NA,TRBJ2-1,TRBV2,TRBD1,CASRGGQGRTYNEQFF,TGTGCCAGCAGGGGAGGACAGGGAAGGACCTACAATGAGCAGTTCTTC
NA,TRBJ1-2,TRBV5-4,NA,CASSPYRDGKSGYTF,TGTGCCAGCAGCCCTTACCGGGACGGTAAGAGTGGCTACACCTTC
NA,TRBJ1-5,TRBV7-9,NA,CASSLDAQPQHF,TGTGCCAGCAGCTTAGACGCCCAGCCCCAGCATTTT
NA,TRBJ1-1,TRBV18,NA,CASSERQDQGAFF,TGTGCCAGCTCGGAAAGACAGGACCAAGGCGCTTTCTTT
NA,TRBJ2-3,TRBV28,TRBD1,CASSSWGQGTDTQYF,TGTGCCAGCAGTTCCTGGGGACAGGGGACAGATACGCAGTATTTT
NA,TRBJ2-5,TRBV7-9,NA,CASSSQKETQYF,TGTGCCAGCAGCTCACAAAAAGAGACCCAGTACTTC
NA,TRBJ2-5,TRBV11-3,NA,CASSLGGISTETQYF,TGTGCCAGCAGCTTAGGTGGAATTAGTACAGAGACCCAGTACTTC
NA,TRBJ1-3,TRBV9,NA,CASSAMGPGAGNTIYF,TGTGCCAGCAGCGCCATGGGACCGGGGGCTGGAAACACCATATATTTT
NA,TRBJ2-2,TRBV30,NA,CAWSVPPTHHQYNTGELFF,TGTGCCTGGAGTGTTCCTCCGACTCACCACCAGTATAACACCGGGGAGCTGTTTTTT
NA,TRBJ1-1,TRBV18,TRBD1,CASSADRDTEAFF,TGTGCCAGCTCAGCCGACAGGGACACTGAAGCTTTCTTT
NA,TRBJ1-1,TRBV10-3,NA,CAISESTESEAFF,TGTGCCATCAGTGAATCGACAGAGAGTGAAGCTTTCTTT
NA,TRBJ2-5,TRBV7-8,TRBD2,CASVGGETQYF,TGTGCCAGCGTGGGGGGGGAGACCCAGTACTTC
NA,TRBJ1-3,TRBV20-1,TRBD1,CSASSGQDRGTAIYF,TGCAGTGCTAGTTCGGGACAGGACCGCGGAACCGCAATATATTTT
NA,TRBJ2-3,TRBV14,NA,CVNTRGYRTDTQYF,TGTGTAAACACCCGCGGGTATCGCACAGATACGCAGTATTTT
NA,TRBJ2-5,TRBV3-1/TRBV3-2,NA,CASSPAARETQYF,TGTGCCAGCAGCCCTGCGGCCAGAGAGACCCAGTACTTC
once,TRBJ1-3,TRBV19,NA,CASSPHGRQSSGNTIYF,TGTGCCAGTAGTCCTCACGGACGGCAAAGCTCTGGAAACACCATATATTTT
NA,TRBJ1-6,TRBV28,NA,CASSLGRINSPLHF,TGTGCCAGCAGCCTTGGACGGATTAATTCACCCCTCCACTTT
NA,TRBJ2-1,TRBV19,TRBD1,CASTLGTGWSYNEQFF,TGTGCCAGTACCCTCGGGACAGGGTGGTCCTACAATGAGCAGTTCTTC
NA,TRBJ2-1,TRBV6-5,TRBD2,CASSYNGGADEQFF,TGTGCCAGCAGTTACAACGGGGGGGCTGATGAGCAGTTCTTC
NA,TRBJ2-2,TRBV6-5,NA,CASSYGDTGELFF,TGTGCCAGCAGTTATGGGGACACCGGGGAGCTGTTTTTT
NA,TRBJ2-1,TRBV7-2,NA,CASSLTGGGHLNNEQFF,TGTGCCAGCAGCTTAACTGGGGGGGGACACCTAAACAATGAGCAGTTCTTC
NA,TRBJ1-2,TRBV7-8,NA,CASSLDTGFYGYTF,TGTGCCAGCAGCTTAGATACAGGGTTCTATGGCTACACCTTC
NA,TRBJ2-2,TRBV2,NA,CASSGDTGELFF,TGTGCCAGCAGTGGGGACACCGGGGAGCTGTTTTTT
NA,TRBJ1-1,TRBV6-5,NA,CASSQFQGNTEAFF,TGTGCCAGCAGCCAATTCCAGGGGAACACTGAAGCTTTCTTT
NA,TRBJ1-2,TRBV12-3/TRBV12-4,NA,CASSLSGVGGYTF,TGTGCCAGCAGTTTATCAGGGGTCGGCGGCTACACCTTC
NA,TRBJ1-5,TRBV28,NA,CASSERPGQPQHF,TGTGCCAGCAGTGAGAGACCAGGCCAGCCCCAGCATTTT
NA,TRBJ1-1,TRBV21-1,NA,CASSKDPQVFPGHRSRNTEAFF,TGTGCCAGCAGCAAAGACCCCCAGGTTTTTCCCGGACACAGGAGTCGGAACACTGAAGCTTTCTTT
few,TRBJ1-4,TRBV7-9,NA,CASSLAGGSNEKLFF,TGTGCCAGCAGCTTAGCAGGGGGGTCTAATGAAAAACTGTTTTTT
NA,TRBJ1-2,TRBV18,NA,CASSPGGDYGYTF,TGTGCCAGCTCACCAGGTGGGGACTATGGCTACACCTTC
NA,TRBJ1-5,TRBV28,TRBD1,CASSRQGLNQPQHF,TGTGCCAGCAGTAGACAGGGCCTCAATCAGCCCCAGCATTTT
NA,TRBJ2-2,TRBV4-3,TRBD2,CASSPDWGLAITGELFF,TGCGCCAGCAGCCCTGACTGGGGACTAGCTATCACCGGGGAGCTGTTTTTT
once,TRBJ1-6,TRBV6-5,NA,CASRSGRRNSPLHF,TGTGCCAGCAGATCCGGACGGAGAAATTCACCCCTCCACTTT
NA,TRBJ1-2,TRBV9,NA,CASSESSYYGYTF,TGTGCCAGCAGCGAGTCCAGCTACTATGGCTACACCTTC
NA,TRBJ1-4,TRBV3-1/TRBV3-2,NA,CASSQEGAQEKLFF,TGTGCCAGCAGCCAAGAGGGGGCGCAGGAAAAACTGTTTTTT
once,TRBJ2-5,TRBV5-3,NA,CARSDQYF,TGTGCCAGATCCGACCAGTACTTC
NA,TRBJ2-6,TRBV2,NA,CASSGEGANVLTF,TGTGCCAGCAGTGGGGAAGGGGCCAACGTCCTGACTTTC